This T cell receptor (beta chain) was profiled in a study of T cell responses to AZD1222 COVID-19 vaccine. The study, taken as a whole, reports: Clonal diversity may have been underestimated in mostly white British donors.

The V gene's germline CDR1 is KGHDR and CDR2 SFDVKD. The CDR3 covers 14 residues. J lost 6 bases, V lost 4 bases, and 3 bases had no gene match. As regards this clone: Its matching antigen is unknown.

Clones were read by immunoSEQ multiplex PCR, and TCRdb kept only the in-frame ones, dropping some. The table includes some 200,000 clones, approximately 95% detected once. The V call is TRBV24-1, the J call TRBJ2-3; 10 bases map to TRBD2. This sequence originates from an adult who received the AZD1222 COVID-19 vaccine. Sequencing was performed on peripheral blood, taken 28 days after the second AZD1222 dose. In nucleotides, the CDR3 is TGTGCCACCAGTGACAGCGGGGGGGCGGATACGCAGTATTTT. Protein product: CATSDSGGADTQYF.